One TCR beta chain is described in this entry. This entry comes from a study of blood T cell repertoires in COVID-19. In the original analysis: Nucleated cell counts were estimated from reference gene primer amplification. Using immunoSEQ multiplex PCR, the repertoire was profiled, and TCRdb retains in-frame clones only, with some absent. For V, J and clone size, that table is used; D and trimming come from the DNA. The top ten hold roughly 2.6% of the sample, which has hundreds of thousands of clones, over 85% seen once. Trimming took off 2 bases at V and 0 bases at J, with 7 bases between the two ends. This CDR3 comprises 14 residues. Germline CDR1 reads KGHSH; CDR2 reads LQKENI.

The V call is TRBV18, the J call TRBJ1-1; D is uncertain. Sample: PBMCs or T cells enriched from blood (not recorded which). The TCR comes from a man aged 60 to 69 who had recovered from COVID-19. The CDR3 here is CASSPSRLNTEAFF. The CDR3 DNA reads as TGTGCCAGCTCACCATCCCGTTTGAACACTGAAGCTTTCTTT.